The 4 T cell receptor beta chains presented below share a single source sample, sequenced in a study of vaccination effects on CD4 cells after COVID-19 (dated 2022 in TCRdb). In the ViraFEST assay, PBMC were stimulated with viral peptide pools, and TCR sequencing was then used to find antigen-specific CD4+ T cell clonotypes based on their expansion. After 10 to 11 days of culture, CD4+ T cells were isolated with the EasySep CD4+ T cell isolation kit. None of the healthy vaccine recipients had a prior SARS-CoV-2 infection, which was confirmed by nucleocapsid antibody tests that came back negative both before and after vaccination. These receptors have no known antigen. Library preparation employed the immunoSEQ multiplex PCR assay. This immuneACCESS table, as held by TCRdb, lists in-frame sequences with V and J called but not all clones. Of the missing ones, under half trace to an unresolved V gene in checked studies; the others have no known cause. This sample holds about 55,000 clones; more than 60% were observed only once. Clones ranked in the top ten supply 18% of the sample.

Sample: CD4+ T cells from PBMCs cultured with SARS-CoV-2 spike peptides, taken before COVID-19 vaccination. The sample's cell subset or site label, in plain terms: SARS-CoV-2 spike overlapping peptide pool stimulation. The receptors here all came from a human donor who received a COVID-19 vaccine.

The table lists this clone with many counts. The V gene is TRBV25-1, the J gene TRBJ2-6; weak D call: TRBD2 (7 bases). The V and J ends lost 7 bases and 15 bases respectively, with 16 bases between them. The V gene's germline CDR1 is MGHDK and CDR2 SYGVNS. This CDR3 region has 12 residues. Here the CDR3 DNA reads TGTGCCAGCACGGGGGGCCGGGGAGACCTGACTTTC. This encodes CASTGGRGDLTF.

The chain combines TRBV6-6 with TRBJ2-7; no firm D call. The CDR3 runs to 15 residues. Germline CDR1 and CDR2: MNHNY and SVGAGI (reference sequence). The V gene lost 0 bases and the J gene lost 0 bases, with 9 bases spanning the gap. CDR3 nucleotide sequence: TGTGCCAGCAGTTACTCGCCGTACGGCTCCTACGAGCAGTACTTC. Protein product: CASSYSPYGSYEQYF.

The chain uses TRBV12-3 or TRBV12-4 and TRBJ1-3; D gene ambiguous. CDR3 size: 12 residues. The V end was cut by 5 bases, the J end by 4 bases, with 6 bases between. The CDR3: CASSRGGNTIYF. Written as DNA, the CDR3 is TGTGCCAGCAGTCGAGGGGGAAACACCATATATTTT.

V is TRBV29-1 and J is TRBJ2-3; no definite D call. CDR1 and CDR2 from the germline V gene are SQVTM and ANQGSEA. Deletions cut 8 bases from V and 0 bases from J, with 15 bases between. The CDR3 spans 14 residues. The CDR3 nucleotides are TGCAGCCTCAGGATAGCAGATAGCACAGATACGCAGTATTTT. It specifies CSLRIADSTDTQYF.